This T cell receptor (beta chain) was sequenced for a study of sequential checkpoint blockade in melanoma. In the study overall: Patients were randomized 1:1 to nivolumab-then-ipilimumab or ipilimumab-then-nivolumab first-line. Each arm's sequence ended with maintenance nivolumab.

V lost 8 bases and J lost 5; bases outside the gene matches: 8. The CDR3 contains 13 residues. The V gene's germline CDR1 is MDHEN and CDR2 SYDVKM. The table came from immunoSEQ multiplex PCR; TCRdb's copy has only in-frame clones and leaves some out. This repertoire shows around 25,000 clones, roughly 82% found once; its top ten account for around 10%. Treatment specified: randomized to nivolumab then ipilimumab (arm A) or the reverse (arm B). None of the patients previously received DNA-damaging chemotherapy. Sorted cells were live CD3+CD8+, lacking CD19 and CD56, from PBMCs. Source: CD8+ T cells sorted from blood (inferred from file names), taken from a patient given nivolumab and ipilimumab in sequence. V and J are TRBV28 and TRBJ2-7; TRBD1 matches at 8 bases. The sequence derives from a human donor with melanoma. The CDR3 loop reads CASCPDRGHEQYF. The DNA for the CDR3 is TGTGCCAGCTGTCCCGACAGGGGACACGAGCAGTACTTC.